Listed below are T cell receptor beta chains from one sample, sequenced in a study of cytomegalovirus exposure and HLA in healthy donors. Using immunoSEQ multiplex PCR, the repertoire was profiled, and TCRdb retains in-frame clones only, with some absent. Here the sample spans some 150,000 clones, about 75% being singletons. Sequenced input: PBMCs. These receptors were obtained from a man aged 35 to 55 in good health and CMV-seronegative. CDR3s include the opening cysteine and the closing phenylalanine or tryptophan. The D gene is left open where the match is weak. Size is omitted from some rows. Given values are once, few, many or a class for expanded clones.

clone_size j_call cdr3_length d_call v_call cdr3_aa cdr3_nt
. TRBJ2-3 15 TRBD2 TRBV7-3 CASSSAGGFTDTQYF TGTGCCAGCAGCTCAGCGGGGGGGTTCACAGATACGCAGTATTTT
once TRBJ1-2 19 TRBD1 TRBV11-2 CASSLNFRVGTGGGYGYTF TGTGCCAGCAGCTTAAATTTTCGAGTGGGGACAGGGGGTGGCTATGGCTACACCTTC
. TRBJ1-1 13 . TRBV7-9 CASGQGLDTEAFF TGTGCCAGCGGTCAGGGCTTGGACACTGAAGCTTTCTTT
. TRBJ2-1 12 . TRBV4-1 CASSQDPKEQFF TGCGCCAGCAGCCAAGATCCTAAGGAGCAGTTCTTC
once TRBJ2-7 12 . TRBV7-2 CASSSPFFEQYF TGTGCCAGCAGCAGCCCGTTTTTCGAGCAGTACTTC
. TRBJ2-7 15 . TRBV19 CASSITGIFGYEQYF TGTGCCAGTAGTATAACAGGGATCTTCGGCTACGAGCAGTACTTC
. TRBJ2-7 14 . TRBV29-1 CSVHHREYAYEQYF TGCAGCGTTCACCACAGGGAGTACGCCTACGAGCAGTACTTC
few TRBJ1-2 14 . TRBV7-2 CASSIKDRFYGYTF TGTGCCAGCAGCATTAAAGACAGATTCTATGGCTACACCTTC
once TRBJ1-1 14 . TRBV5-1 CASSPLGGRTEAFF TGCGCCAGCAGCCCCCTCGGGGGAAGGACTGAAGCTTTCTTT
. TRBJ2-2 18 TRBD1 TRBV9 CASSFPQGTGEGTGELFF TGTGCCAGCAGCTTTCCTCAGGGGACAGGGGAGGGAACCGGGGAGCTGTTTTTT
few TRBJ1-2 14 TRBD1 TRBV4-1 CASSPDRADYGYTF TGCGCCAGCAGCCCCGACAGGGCGGACTATGGCTACACCTTC
once TRBJ1-2 13 . TRBV27 CASSLSRDYGYTF TGTGCCAGCAGTTTATCTCGGGACTATGGCTACACCTTC
once TRBJ1-1 15 TRBD1 TRBV27 CASSPHRGPNTEAFF TGTGCCAGCAGTCCACACAGGGGGCCGAACACTGAAGCTTTCTTT
. TRBJ2-5 15 TRBD2 TRBV11-2 CASSKLAGVQETQYF TGTGCCAGCAGCAAACTAGCGGGGGTGCAAGAGACCCAGTACTTC
. TRBJ2-3 13 . TRBV6-5 CASSFRGADTQYF TGTGCCAGCAGTTTTCGGGGAGCAGATACGCAGTATTTT
. TRBJ1-6 14 TRBD1 TRBV7-9 CASSPGTGYSPLHF TGTGCCAGCAGCCCCGGGACAGGGTATTCACCCCTCCACTTT
. TRBJ2-7 12 . TRBV19 CASSIGAGSQYF TGTGCCAGTAGTATTGGGGCAGGCTCCCAGTACTTC
. TRBJ2-7 14 TRBD2 TRBV27 CASSLGRGGYEQYF TGTGCCAGCAGTTTAGGCCGGGGGGGCTACGAGCAGTACTTC
. TRBJ1-5 13 . TRBV7-8 CASSLQGYQPQHF TGTGCCAGCAGCCTACAGGGCTATCAGCCCCAGCATTTT
. TRBJ2-2 15 . TRBV11-3 CASSLGQANTGELFF TGTGCCAGCAGCTTAGGACAGGCGAACACCGGGGAGCTGTTTTTT
. TRBJ1-3 14 . TRBV27 CASSFRGGGNTIYF TGTGCCAGCAGTTTCCGGGGGGGTGGAAACACCATATATTTT
. TRBJ1-6 15 . TRBV27 CASSLWGVANSPLHF TGTGCCAGCAGTTTATGGGGCGTGGCGAATTCACCCCTCCACTTT
. TRBJ2-3 16 . TRBV15 CATSRVGGRGADTQYF TGTGCCACCAGCAGGGTAGGGGGAAGAGGGGCAGATACGCAGTATTTT
. TRBJ2-7 13 . TRBV5-1 CASSSGSKYEQYF TGCGCCAGCAGCTCCGGGAGCAAATACGAGCAGTACTTC
. TRBJ1-5 15 . TRBV27 CASGTGKNDNQPQHF TGTGCCAGCGGAACAGGGAAAAATGACAATCAGCCCCAGCATTTT
few TRBJ1-2 13 . TRBV5-6 CASRPQGTYGYTF TGTGCCAGCAGACCTCAGGGGACCTATGGCTACACCTTC
. TRBJ1-6 18 . TRBV4-2 CASSQDLAGSSYNSPLHF TGTGCCAGCAGCCAAGATCTTGCAGGAAGCTCCTATAATTCACCCCTCCACTTT
. TRBJ1-1 16 TRBD1 TRBV9 CASSALTGGLDTEAFF TGTGCCAGCAGCGCCTTGACAGGGGGCCTGGACACTGAAGCTTTCTTT
. TRBJ2-4 17 . TRBV11-1 CASSLVGGTDSKNIQYF TGTGCCAGCAGCTTAGTTGGTGGAACAGATTCCAAAAACATTCAGTACTTC
. TRBJ2-5 15 . TRBV18 CASSLRRGDQETQYF TGTGCCAGCTCACTTCGTCGCGGGGACCAAGAGACCCAGTACTTC
. TRBJ1-1 13 . TRBV28 CASSLWANAGAFF TGTGCCAGCAGTTTGTGGGCCAACGCTGGGGCTTTCTTT
once TRBJ2-7 18 . TRBV7-2 CASSLRGGGGGLSYEQYF TGTGCCAGCAGCTTAAGGGGCGGCGGCGGGGGCCTCTCCTACGAGCAGTACTTC
. TRBJ2-7 17 . TRBV15 CATSLGGGDRLAYEQYF TGTGCCACCAGCCTCGGCGGGGGGGACAGGCTTGCCTACGAGCAGTACTTC
. TRBJ2-3 16 TRBD1 TRBV19 CASSLSGGPPQDTQYF TGTGCCAGTAGCCTATCAGGGGGACCTCCCCAGGATACGCAGTATTTT
. TRBJ2-6 15 . TRBV2 CASSNQISGANVLTF TGTGCCAGCAGCAACCAGATCTCTGGGGCCAACGTCCTGACTTTC
. TRBJ2-5 15 . TRBV5-1 CASSLGDSHQETQYF TGCGCCAGCAGCTTGGGAGACAGCCACCAAGAGACCCAGTACTTC
few TRBJ2-3 19 . TRBV21-1 CASSKAGVIRDRDTDTQYF TGTGCCAGCAGCAAAGCGGGTGTAATCCGGGACAGGGACACAGATACGCAGTATTTT
. TRBJ1-1 13 TRBD1 TRBV5-1 CASTLAGGTEAFF TGCGCCAGCACCCTCGCAGGGGGTACTGAAGCTTTCTTT
. TRBJ2-3 16 . TRBV5-4 CASSLKSSVTTDTQYF TGTGCCAGCAGCTTGAAATCTAGCGTGACCACAGATACGCAGTATTTT
. TRBJ1-1 16 . TRBV28 CASSLWRGGSGTEAFF TGTGCCAGCAGTTTATGGAGGGGGGGCAGTGGCACTGAAGCTTTCTTT
. TRBJ1-5 13 . TRBV6-5 CASSYLRDQPQHF TGTGCCAGCAGTTACCTCAGGGATCAGCCCCAGCATTTT
. TRBJ1-5 12 TRBD1 TRBV7-9 CSSSLGQVDQHF TGTTCCAGCAGCTTAGGACAGGTAGACCAGCATTTT
. TRBJ2-7 16 TRBD1 TRBV7-2 CASSLGGQGRYYEQYF TGTGCCAGCAGCTTGGGCGGACAGGGAAGGTACTACGAGCAGTACTTC
few TRBJ1-1 14 . TRBV5-1 CASSLSRSNTEAFF TGTGCCAGCAGCTTAAGCCGGTCGAACACTGAAGCTTTCTTT
. TRBJ2-5 12 . TRBV30 CAWTIQKETQYF TGTGCCTGGACAATACAGAAAGAGACCCAGTACTTC
. TRBJ2-1 15 TRBD1 TRBV5-6 CASSLDRGSYNEQFF TGTGCCAGCAGCCTAGACAGGGGCTCGTACAATGAGCAGTTCTTC
. TRBJ1-4 11 . TRBV5-1 CASSWAEKLFF TGCGCCAGCAGCTGGGCGGAAAAACTGTTTTTT
. TRBJ2-1 17 TRBD2 TRBV6-1 CASSVGGSGGSYNEQFF TGTGCCAGCAGTGTTGGGGGAAGCGGGGGATCCTACAATGAGCAGTTCTTC
few TRBJ1-1 11 . TRBV28 CASTKNTEAFF TGTGCCAGCACCAAGAACACTGAAGCTTTCTTT
few TRBJ2-7 15 TRBD2 TRBV6-1 CASEMSAGGFHEQYF TGTGCCAGCGAAATGTCAGCGGGAGGGTTTCACGAGCAGTACTTC
. TRBJ2-3 19 . TRBV4-1 CASSQEGAGAPAGTDTQYF TGCGCCAGCAGCCAAGAAGGCGCGGGGGCGCCGGCCGGCACAGATACGCAGTATTTT
once TRBJ1-2 14 . TRBV19 CASSIIQAGYGYTF TGTGCCAGTAGTATAATCCAGGCAGGCTATGGCTACACCTTC
. TRBJ2-3 16 TRBD2 TRBV4-2 CASSQGLAGATDTQYF TGTGCCAGCAGCCAAGGACTAGCGGGGGCCACAGATACGCAGTATTTT
. TRBJ2-2 16 . TRBV4-3 CASGNGNRGGTGELFF TGCGCCAGCGGGAATGGAAACAGGGGGGGGACCGGGGAGCTGTTTTTT
. TRBJ1-5 14 TRBD1 TRBV6-1 CASRSTGSNQPQHF TGTGCCAGCCGCTCGACAGGGAGCAATCAGCCCCAGCATTTT